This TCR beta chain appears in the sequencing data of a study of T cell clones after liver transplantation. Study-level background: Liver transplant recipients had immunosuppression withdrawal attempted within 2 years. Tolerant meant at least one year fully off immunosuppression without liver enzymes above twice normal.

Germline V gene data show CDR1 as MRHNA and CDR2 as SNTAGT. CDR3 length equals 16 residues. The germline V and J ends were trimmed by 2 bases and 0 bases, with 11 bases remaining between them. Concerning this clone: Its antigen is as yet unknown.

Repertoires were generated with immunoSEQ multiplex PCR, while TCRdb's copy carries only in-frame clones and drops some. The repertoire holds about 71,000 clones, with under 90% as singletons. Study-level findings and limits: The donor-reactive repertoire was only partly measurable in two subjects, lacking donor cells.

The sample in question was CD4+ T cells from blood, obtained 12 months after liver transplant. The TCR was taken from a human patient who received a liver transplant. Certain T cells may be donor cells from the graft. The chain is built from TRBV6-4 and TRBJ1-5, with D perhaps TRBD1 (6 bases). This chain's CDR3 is CASSDQRTVSNQPQHF. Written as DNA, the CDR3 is TGTGCCAGCAGTGACCAACGGACAGTTAGCAATCAGCCCCAGCATTTT.